Described below is a single T cell receptor (beta chain) sequence and its context. The antigen it recognizes is unknown. A read error may produce the germline difference seen at one junction end. Library method: the immunoSEQ multiplex PCR assay. T cell repertoires were profiled by deep sequencing of rearranged TCR beta loci, alongside multiparametric flow cytometry. TCRdb provides this immuneACCESS table in a form limited to in-frame rearrangements. Some clones are lacking; in checked studies, under half of them reflect an unresolved V gene, and why the rest are absent is not known. In this sample the table shows 30,000 to 40,000 clones, approximately 87% of which occur a single time. Roughly 15% of the sample goes to the ten largest clones. This sample stems from a study of lymphopenia after photon versus proton radiotherapy (dated by TCRdb to between 2018 and 2020). Study-wide context: Photon and proton radiation therapy were compared by the study for their immunological effects in patients with gastrointestinal tumors who developed high-grade lymphopenia. The roughly 18 patients in the cohort had gastrointestinal tumors, were treated with either photon or proton therapy, and subsequently developed lymphopenia. The goal of the study was to characterize the differences between the two radiation modalities in how they affect the immune system.

The study at large found these results: Proton-treated patients stayed relatively stable during treatment, while photon-treated patients lost naive T cells and TCR diversity and gained effector/memory populations. The authors looked at the survival association only in patients who died, and they framed better survival with proton therapy as a possibility rather than a demonstrated result. Across the cohort, among patients who died, a greater drop in TCR diversity after the nadir was inversely correlated with overall survival time. After the lymphocyte count nadir, repertoires from photon-treated patients showed oligoclonal expansion, particularly of CD8+ Temra cells, and this expansion drove the decline in diversity.

The input for sequencing was peripheral blood, taken from a patient treated with proton-based radiotherapy. The source is a woman aged 70-85 years with pancreatic cancer.

The CDR3 amino acid sequence is: CSVEEAGTGRQF. At the DNA level, the sequence is TGCAGCGTTGAAGAAGCGGGGACAGGACGTCAATTC. The chain is assembled from TRBV29-1 and TRBJ2-7, and possibly TRBD1, on 8 matching bases. The CDR3 has 12 amino acids, counting the end cysteine and phenylalanine. Solely the CDR3 DNA is kept, with 36 bases framed from the first base. In the germline V gene, CDR1 corresponds to SQVTM and CDR2 to ANQGSEA.